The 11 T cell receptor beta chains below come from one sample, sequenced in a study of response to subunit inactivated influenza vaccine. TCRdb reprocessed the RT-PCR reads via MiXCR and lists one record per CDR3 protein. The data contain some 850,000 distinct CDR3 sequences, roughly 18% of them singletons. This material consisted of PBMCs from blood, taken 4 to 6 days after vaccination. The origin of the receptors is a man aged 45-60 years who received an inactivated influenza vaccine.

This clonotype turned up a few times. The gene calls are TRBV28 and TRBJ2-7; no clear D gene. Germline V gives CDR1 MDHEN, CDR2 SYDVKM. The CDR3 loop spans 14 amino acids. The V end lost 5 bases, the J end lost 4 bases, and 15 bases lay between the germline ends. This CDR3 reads CASSPPGELYEQYF. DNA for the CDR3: TGTGCCAGCAGTCCCCCTGGGGAATTGTACGAGCAGTACTTC.

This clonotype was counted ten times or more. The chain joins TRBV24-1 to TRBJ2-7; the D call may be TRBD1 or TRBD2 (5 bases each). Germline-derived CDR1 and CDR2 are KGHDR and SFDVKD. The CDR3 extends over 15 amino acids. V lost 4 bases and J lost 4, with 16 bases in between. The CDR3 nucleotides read TGTGCCACCAGTGACCTTCGGGACCGGGCGTACGAGCAGTACTTC. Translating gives CATSDLRDRAYEQYF.

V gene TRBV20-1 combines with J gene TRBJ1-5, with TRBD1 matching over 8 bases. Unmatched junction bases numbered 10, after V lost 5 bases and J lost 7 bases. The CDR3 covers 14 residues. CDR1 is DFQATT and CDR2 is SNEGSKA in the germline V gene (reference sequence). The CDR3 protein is CSALTGTGQQPQHF. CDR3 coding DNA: TGCAGTGCTTTGACTGGGACAGGACAACAGCCCCAGCATTTT.

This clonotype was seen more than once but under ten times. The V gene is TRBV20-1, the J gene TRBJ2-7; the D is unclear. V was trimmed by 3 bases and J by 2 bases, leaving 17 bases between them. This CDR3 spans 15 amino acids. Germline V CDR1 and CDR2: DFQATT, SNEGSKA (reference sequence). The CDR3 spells CSASPHHSPTYEQYF. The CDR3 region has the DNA TGCAGTGCTAGCCCCCACCACAGTCCTACCTACGAGCAGTACTTC.

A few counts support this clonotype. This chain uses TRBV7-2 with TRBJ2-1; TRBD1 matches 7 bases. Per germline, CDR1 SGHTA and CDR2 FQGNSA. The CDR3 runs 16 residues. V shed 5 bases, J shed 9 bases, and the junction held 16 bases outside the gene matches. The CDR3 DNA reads TGTGCCAGCAGCCCTCGACCGGGACAGCCAACGGGTGAGCAGTTCTTC. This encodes CASSPRPGQPTGEQFF.

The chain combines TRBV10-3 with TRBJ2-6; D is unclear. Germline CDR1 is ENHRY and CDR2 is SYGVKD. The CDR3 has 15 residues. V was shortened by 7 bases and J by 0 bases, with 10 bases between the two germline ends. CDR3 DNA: TGTGCCATCATGAATTTTATCTCTGGGGCCAACGTCCTGACTTTC. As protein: CAIMNFISGANVLTF.

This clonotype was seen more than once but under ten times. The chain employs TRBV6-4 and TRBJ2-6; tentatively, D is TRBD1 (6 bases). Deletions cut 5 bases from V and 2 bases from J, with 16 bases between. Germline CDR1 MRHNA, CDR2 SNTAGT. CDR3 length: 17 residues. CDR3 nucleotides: TGTGCCAGCAGTCGGGACATGGGAGTTCCTGGGGCCAACGTCCTGACTTTC. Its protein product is CASSRDMGVPGANVLTF.

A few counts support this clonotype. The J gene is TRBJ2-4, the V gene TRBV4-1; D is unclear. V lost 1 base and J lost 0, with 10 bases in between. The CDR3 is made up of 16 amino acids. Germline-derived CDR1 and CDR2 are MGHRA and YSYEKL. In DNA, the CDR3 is TGCGCCAGCAGCCAAGGGTTTGTGCTAGCCAAAAACATTCAGTACTTC. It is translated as CASSQGFVLAKNIQYF.

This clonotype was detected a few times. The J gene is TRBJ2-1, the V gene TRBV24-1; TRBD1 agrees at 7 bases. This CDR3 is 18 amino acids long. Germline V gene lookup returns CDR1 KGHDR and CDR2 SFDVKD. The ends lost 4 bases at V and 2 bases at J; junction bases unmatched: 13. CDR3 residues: CATSELSRQGDPYNEQFF. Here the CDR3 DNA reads TGTGCCACCAGTGAACTATCCCGACAGGGCGACCCCTACAATGAGCAGTTCTTC.

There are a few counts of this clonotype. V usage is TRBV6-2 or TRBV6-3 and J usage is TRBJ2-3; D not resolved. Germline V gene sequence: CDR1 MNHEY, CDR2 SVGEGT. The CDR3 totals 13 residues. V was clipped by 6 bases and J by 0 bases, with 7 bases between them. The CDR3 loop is CASRSTSTDTQYF. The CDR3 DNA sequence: TGTGCCAGCAGATCGACTAGCACAGATACGCAGTATTTT.

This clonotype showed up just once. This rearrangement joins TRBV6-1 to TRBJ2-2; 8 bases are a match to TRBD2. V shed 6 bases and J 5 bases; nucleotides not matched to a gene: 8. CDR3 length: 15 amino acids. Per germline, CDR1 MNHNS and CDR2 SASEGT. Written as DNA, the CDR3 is TGTGCCAGCAGCTCCGGCGGGGGGCCTACCGGGGAGCTGTTTTTT. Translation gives CASSSGGGPTGELFF.